This entry lists 20 T cell receptor beta chains sequenced from one sample in a study of control samples from healthy donors and cancer patients. Measured with immunoSEQ multiplex PCR; TCRdb has only the in-frame clones, and not every one. There are just under 75,000 clones in the sample; about 90% occur only once, and over 3.5% lies in the top ten. Sequences were obtained from blood. These TCRs come from a woman between 50 and 59 years old in good health.

This rearrangement joins TRBV2 to TRBJ2-7; perhaps TRBD2 as D (6 bases). Trimming cost V 8 bases and J 3 bases, with 11 bases left between them. Germline CDR1 and CDR2: SNHLY and FYNNEI. The CDR3 has 12 residues. CDR3 DNA: TGTGCCAGCGGAGGGGAAATCTACGAGCAGTACTTC. It is translated as CASGGEIYEQYF.

The chain couples TRBV30 to TRBJ1-3, with D tentatively TRBD1 (5 bases). The CDR3 has 12 amino acids. Germline V gives CDR1 GTSNPN, CDR2 SVGIG (reference sequence). The V end was cut by 0 bases, the J end by 9 bases, with 9 bases between. The CDR3 loop is CAWSVGGGTIYF. CDR3 DNA: TGTGCCTGGAGTGTGGGGGGGGGCACCATATATTTT.

Only one count was recorded for this clone. The chain links TRBV7-6 to TRBJ2-3, with D maybe TRBD2 (7 bases). The V end was cut by 6 bases, the J end by 4 bases, with 20 bases between. The CDR3 is 16 residues long. Germline loops: CDR1 SGHVS, CDR2 FNYEAQ. CDR3 residues: CASSREGGGRADTQYF. For the CDR3, the DNA is TGTGCCAGCAGTCGAGAGGGGGGCGGGAGAGCAGATACGCAGTATTTT.

This chain joins TRBV7-3 and TRBJ1-1; D might be TRBD1 (6 bases). Trimming cost V 2 bases and J 7 bases, with 14 bases left between them. This CDR3 contains 14 residues. The germline CDR1 and CDR2 sequences are SGHTA and FQGTGA. The CDR3 DNA is TGTGCCAGCAGCTTATTACCAGGGGCGGGTGAAGCTTTCTTT. This sequence encodes CASSLLPGAGEAFF.

This sequence joins TRBV15 and TRBJ1-1; D unresolved. The CDR3 covers 14 residues. Germline V gives CDR1 LNHNV, CDR2 YYDKDF (reference sequence). With 5 bases removed from V and 9 bases from J, the gap between germline ends came to 19 bases. CDR3 DNA: TGTGCCACCAGCCCACCCCGGCTGGCAGATAAAGCTTTCTTT. Translating gives CATSPPRLADKAFF. The full variable domain, completed using reference TRBV15 and TRBJ1-1, is DAMVIQNPRYQVTQFGKPVTLSCSQTLNHNVMYWYQQKSSQAPKLLFHYYDKDFNNEADTPDNFQSRRPNTSFCFLDIRSPGLGDTAMYLCATSPPRLADKAFFGQGTRLTVV.

The chain recombines TRBV15 with TRBJ1-1, with a tentative D call TRBD1 (5 bases). This CDR3 has 14 amino acids. Germline CDR1 reads LNHNV; CDR2 reads YYDKDF (reference sequence). Trimming shortened V by 1 base and J by 8 bases, and 14 bases separated the two germline ends. In DNA form, the CDR3 reads TGTGCCACCAGCAGAGGGGGGTCCCGCCCGGAAGCTTTCTTT. It translates to CATSRGGSRPEAFF.

The chain recombines TRBV4-1 with TRBJ2-2, with TRBD2 as a possible D gene (6 bases). With 4 bases removed from V and 4 bases from J, the gap between germline ends came to 13 bases. The germline gives CDR1 MGHRA, CDR2 YSYEKL. The CDR3 has 15 residues. The CDR3 reads CASSPRLVGTGELFF. DNA for the CDR3: TGCGCCAGCAGCCCTCGACTAGTCGGCACCGGGGAGCTGTTTTTT.

This chain connects TRBV28 to TRBJ1-1; D is undetermined. CDR1 is MDHEN, CDR2 SYDVKM, per germline. The CDR3 totals 14 residues. V lost 5 bases, J lost 0 bases, and 10 bases lay in between. The CDR3 here is CASSSRGMNTEAFF. The CDR3 DNA follows: TGTGCCAGCAGTAGTCGGGGAATGAACACTGAAGCTTTCTTT.

The V gene is TRBV18, the J gene TRBJ1-1, with D possibly matching TRBD1 (5 bases). V lost 2 bases and J lost 1, with 8 bases in between. The CDR3 has 14 residues. The germline gives CDR1 KGHSH, CDR2 LQKENI. The CDR3 region is CASSPDGTNTEAFF. CDR3 coding DNA: TGTGCCAGCTCACCAGACGGGACGAACACTGAAGCTTTCTTT.

The CDR3 reads CASSQSPAQETQYF. The CDR3 nucleotides read TGTGCCAGCAGCCAGTCGCCTGCGCAAGAGACCCAGTACTTC. The chain has TRBV3-1 (or the pseudogene TRBV3-2) and TRBJ2-5; no definite D call. The germline CDR1 and CDR2 sequences are LGHDT and YNNKEL (reference sequence). The CDR3 runs 14 residues. Trimming pared 3 bases from V and 2 bases from J, leaving 10 bases between.

The chain combines TRBV27 with TRBJ1-5; 12 bases are a match to TRBD1. CDR1 is MNHEY, CDR2 SMNVEV, per germline (reference sequence). The CDR3 is 15 amino acids. Germline trimming cut 4 bases from V and 6 bases from J; bases unmatched to any gene: 4. CDR3 sequence (DNA): TGTGCCAGCAGTTCGGGACAGGGGGCAGGTCAGCCCCAGCATTTT. It encodes CASSSGQGAGQPQHF.

The chain recombines TRBV9 with TRBJ2-1; D may be TRBD1 (6 bases). This CDR3 region has 14 residues. Germline CDR1 reads SGDLS; CDR2 reads YYNGEE. V lost 6 bases and J 8 bases, leaving 18 bases between the germline ends. In nucleotides, the CDR3 is TGTGCCAGCACCTTCGGCCAGGGGTTCCATGAGCAGTTCTTC. Its protein product is CASTFGQGFHEQFF.

The chain is built from TRBV5-1 and TRBJ2-5, with 12 nucleotides matching TRBD2. This CDR3 region has 19 residues. V gave up 4 bases and J gave up 2 bases; unmatched junction bases: 15. Germline loops: CDR1 SGHRS, CDR2 YFSETQ. The CDR3 DNA follows: TGCGCCAGCAGCGGTCGATCCGGGACTAGCGGGTCCCGGCAAGAGACCCAGTACTTC. This encodes CASSGRSGTSGSRQETQYF.

The chain joins TRBV3-1 (or the pseudogene TRBV3-2) to TRBJ1-2, with no clear D. Germline V gene lookup returns CDR1 LGHDT and CDR2 YNNKEL (reference sequence). V lost 2 bases, J lost 12 bases, and 13 bases lay in between. This CDR3 is built from 12 residues. CDR3 in DNA: TGTGCCAGCAGCCAAATCGAGGGCGGGCACACCTTC. It encodes CASSQIEGGHTF.

In this sample, this clone turned up once. The rearrangement uses TRBV19 and TRBJ2-2; D is uncertain. V shed 1 base and J shed 1 base, with 4 bases lying between them. CDR1 is LNHDA and CDR2 is SQIVND in the germline V gene (reference sequence). The CDR3 is 14 amino acids. The CDR3 DNA reads as TGTGCCAGTAGTATAGGGGTGAACACCGGGGAGCTGTTTTTT. This encodes CASSIGVNTGELFF.

This clone has just one count. The V call is TRBV19, the J call TRBJ2-5; 12 bases agree with TRBD1. Germline CDR1 reads LNHDA; CDR2 reads SQIVND (reference sequence). The CDR3 contains 16 residues. J was trimmed by 6 bases and V by 6 bases; bases with no gene match: 11. The CDR3 sequence: CASSLIGTGGVQTQYF. The CDR3 region has the DNA TGTGCCAGTAGCCTTATCGGGACAGGGGGCGTTCAGACCCAGTACTTC.

The chain combines TRBV27 with TRBJ1-6, with D unclear. Germline lookup yields CDR1 MNHEY and CDR2 SMNVEV (reference sequence). V lost 0 bases, J lost 7 bases, and 4 bases lay in between. This CDR3 has 13 amino acids. CDR3 residues: CASSLSGNSPLHF. The CDR3 nucleotides are TGTGCCAGCAGTTTATCGGGAAATTCACCCCTCCACTTT.

This rearrangement joins TRBV3-1 (or the pseudogene TRBV3-2) to TRBJ2-3; 11 bases map to TRBD1. The CDR3 loop spans 13 amino acids. V lost 8 bases and J lost 3; bases outside the gene matches: 1. Germline loops: CDR1 LGHDT, CDR2 YNNKEL (reference sequence). DNA for the CDR3: TGTGCCAGCGGGACAGGGGGAACAGATACGCAGTATTTT. Encoded protein: CASGTGGTDTQYF.

The CDR3 reads CASSEEGQETSPLHF. The CDR3 DNA reads as TGTGCCAGCAGTGAAGAGGGACAGGAGACTTCACCCCTCCACTTT. This chain connects TRBV2 to TRBJ1-6, with 8 bases aligning to TRBD1. Germline-derived CDR1 and CDR2 are SNHLY and FYNNEI. This CDR3 contains 15 residues. The V segment lost 1 base and the J segment 9 bases; nucleotides outside the gene matches: 5.

A word on this clone: Sequence at one end of the junction differs from germline and may be a read error. The chain combines TRBV2 with TRBJ1-2; 10 bases match TRBD1. The CDR3 has 16 residues. From germline, CDR1 is SNHLY and CDR2 FYNNEI. CDR3 in DNA: TGTGCCCGCAGCCTCGGGGGACAGGGGAAGGGGGATGGCTACACCTTC. This codes for CARSLGGQGKGDGYTF.